This TCR beta chain originates from a study of blood T cell repertoires in COVID-19. In the study overall: Acute and convalescent COVID-19 samples came from the United States, Italy and Spain. T cells, B-cell-depleted T cells, or PBMCs supplied cDNA or gDNA.

Per the original data handling: Reference gene primer amplification gave estimated nucleated cell counts. The data were produced by immunoSEQ multiplex PCR, yet TCRdb's version contains in-frame clones alone and is incomplete. V and J calls and clone size are those listed in that table; D and trimming were worked out from the DNA. The table records tens of thousands of clones, roughly nine tenths of them present only once. Trimming stripped 8 bases from V and 4 bases from J, with 11 bases between. The CDR3 runs 12 residues. Germline CDR1 MNHNY, CDR2 SVGAGI (reference sequence). This receptor was identified in a man in his forties or fifties with acute or convalescent COVID-19. Material for sequencing was peripheral blood. The chain carries TRBV6-6 and TRBJ1-2; D is ambiguous. CDR3 coding DNA: TGTGCCAGCGGGTCACTAACCTATGGCTACACCTTC. Translating gives CASGSLTYGYTF.